The 10 T cell receptor beta chains given below trace back to one sample, sequenced in a study of blood T cells in healthy people across ages. The second PCR ran about 6 to 12 cycles with a sample-barcoded 5' primer and J-beta primers. Each CDR3 protein gets one entry after TCRdb re-called the 5' RACE reads with MiXCR. The sample shows 1.5 million or so distinct CDR3 sequences, roughly two fifths of them seen only once. The sequencing sample was made of blood. These receptors all come from a woman aged 18-29 years in good health.

Of note for this clonotype: This sequence may be a read error, since a much larger clone differs from it by one base. The rearrangement uses TRBV10-3 and TRBJ1-1; TRBD1 aligns across 9 bases. The CDR3 has 16 residues. Germline V gene sequence: CDR1 ENHRY, CDR2 SYGVKD. V lost 0 bases and J lost 5; bases outside the gene matches: 7. This chain's CDR3 is CAISESVGTGRTEAFF. The CDR3 region has the DNA TGTGCCATCAGTGAGTCTGTGGGGACAGGGAGGACTGAAGCTTTCTTT.

The V gene is TRBV6-1, the J gene TRBJ2-2; D assignment may be TRBD1 or TRBD2 (5 bases each). This CDR3 has 13 amino acids. Trimming left V 6 bases short and J 5 bases short, with 10 bases between. Germline values: CDR1 MNHNS, CDR2 SASEGT. The CDR3 sequence: CASSGTRTGELFF. As DNA, the CDR3 is TGTGCCAGCAGCGGGACGAGGACCGGGGAGCTGTTTTTT.

J is TRBJ1-1 and V is TRBV6-2 or TRBV6-3; D is unresolved. The CDR3 totals 13 residues. Trimming took 6 bases from V and 8 from J, leaving 16 bases between them. The germline CDR1 and CDR2 sequences are MNHEY and SVGEGT. CDR3 protein: CASRRDLLGEAFF. CDR3 nucleotides: TGTGCCAGCAGGCGAGATCTTCTGGGCGAAGCTTTCTTT.

The chain joins TRBV5-6 to TRBJ2-1, with 11 bases aligning to TRBD2. V dropped 3 bases and J dropped 2; count of bases not matched to a gene: 7. CDR1 is SGHDT, CDR2 YYEEEE, per germline. The CDR3 contains 17 residues. CDR3 sequence: CASSYPRGLAAYNEQFF. CDR3 bases: TGTGCCAGCAGCTATCCCCGGGGACTAGCGGCCTACAATGAGCAGTTCTTC.

V usage is TRBV6-9 and J usage is TRBJ1-6, with D uncertain. Germline V gene data show CDR1 as MNHGY and CDR2 as SVAAGI. Trimming took off 5 bases at V and 6 bases at J, with 17 bases between the two ends. CDR3 length: 16 amino acids. The CDR3, as DNA: TGTGCCAGCAGTGGAGACGGAGGGATAGGTAATTCACCCCTCCACTTT. Residues: CASSGDGGIGNSPLHF.

V is TRBV29-1 and J is TRBJ2-5; 12 bases match TRBD2. CDR1 and CDR2 from the germline V gene are SQVTM and ANQGSEA. CDR3 length equals 15 residues. Trimming at V came to 5 bases and at J to 2 bases, leaving 6 bases not matched to a gene. Written as DNA, the CDR3 is TGCAGCGTTCACCTAGCGGGAGGGCCGCAAGAGACCCAGTACTTC. It translates to CSVHLAGGPQETQYF.

This clonotype appeared a few times. This chain joins TRBV5-1 and TRBJ2-2; possible D gene TRBD1, 6 bases. V lost 3 bases to trimming and J lost 0 bases, with 9 bases between them. Germline V gives CDR1 SGHRS, CDR2 YFSETQ. The CDR3 totals 15 residues. DNA for the CDR3: TGCGCCAGCAGCTCGACAGGAGCGAACACCGGGGAGCTGTTTTTT. It specifies CASSSTGANTGELFF.

This clonotype showed up just a few times. The chain links TRBV29-1 to TRBJ2-5; D is possibly TRBD1 or TRBD2 (6 bases each). Germline CDR1 reads SQVTM; CDR2 reads ANQGSEA. V lost 7 bases and J lost 1, with 22 bases in between. The CDR3 is made up of 16 amino acids. CDR3: CSARRGVKRTQETQYF. CDR3 in DNA: TGCAGCGCTAGGAGGGGGGTTAAGCGGACCCAAGAGACCCAGTACTTC.

About this clonotype itself: Just one base apart from a much larger clone, this may be a read error. The CDR3 sequence: CSPRENTDTQYF. CDR3 sequence (DNA): TGCAGCCCGAGGGAAAACACAGATACGCAGTATTTT. The chain is built from TRBV20-1 and TRBJ2-3; a weak D match, TRBD2 (5 bases). CDR1 and CDR2 (germline): DFQATT, SNEGSKA (reference sequence). This CDR3 region has 12 residues.

The V call is TRBV4-1, the J call TRBJ2-5; D perhaps matches TRBD2 (6 bases). The V gene lost 1 base and the J gene lost 11 bases, with 20 bases spanning the gap. Germline-derived CDR1 and CDR2 are MGHRA and YSYEKL. This CDR3 is 15 amino acids long. The CDR3 is CASSQVEGTRWEQYF. The CDR3 nucleotides read TGCGCCAGCAGCCAAGTGGAGGGCACCCGGTGGGAGCAGTACTTC.